The sequence of this T cell receptor beta chain was determined in a study of radiation and T cells in renal cell carcinoma. Study-level points and caveats: From baseline, blood top tumor clonotypes peaked at 2 weeks post-radiation. Baseline intratumoral clonotype presence is unknown without pretreatment biopsies.

Comments on this clone: Its target is not known.

CDR3 length equals 15 residues. The V gene lost 3 bases and the J gene lost 0 bases, with 6 bases spanning the gap. The V gene's germline CDR1 is SGHDN and CDR2 FVKESK. This table comes from immunoSEQ multiplex PCR, and its TCRdb copy is limited to in-frame clones, with some not included. The sample lists about 150,000 clones; 87% were seen once. This sample's time point: blood 2 weeks post-SBRT. Documented treatment: 15 Gy SBRT to primary tumor, nephrectomy 4 weeks later. The tumor was a clear cell renal cell carcinoma. This chain connects TRBV14 to TRBJ2-6; unclear D gene. Sequencing used blood, obtained from a patient whose treatment included radiotherapy and nephrectomy. The receptor was derived from a woman aged 50 to 60 with renal cell carcinoma. CDR3 residues: CASSQQFSGANVLTF. The CDR3 DNA is TGTGCCAGCAGCCAGCAGTTCTCTGGGGCCAACGTCCTGACTTTC.